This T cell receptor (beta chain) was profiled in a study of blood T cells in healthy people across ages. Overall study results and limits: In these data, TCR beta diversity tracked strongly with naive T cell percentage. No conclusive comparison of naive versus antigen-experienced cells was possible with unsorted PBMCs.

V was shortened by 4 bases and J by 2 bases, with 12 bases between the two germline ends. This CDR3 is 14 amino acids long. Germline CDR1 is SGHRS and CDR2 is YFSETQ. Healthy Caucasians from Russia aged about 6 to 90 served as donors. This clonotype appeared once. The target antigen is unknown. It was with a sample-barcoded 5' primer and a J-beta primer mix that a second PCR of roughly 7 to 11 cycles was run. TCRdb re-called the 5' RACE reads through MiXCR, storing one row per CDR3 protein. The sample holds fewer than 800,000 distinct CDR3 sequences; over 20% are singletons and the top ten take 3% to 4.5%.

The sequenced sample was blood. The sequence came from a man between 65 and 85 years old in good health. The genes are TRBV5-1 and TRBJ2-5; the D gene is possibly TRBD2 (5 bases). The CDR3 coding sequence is TGCGCCAGCAGCGCTGACTATGGTCAAGAGACCCAGTACTTC. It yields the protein CASSADYGQETQYF.